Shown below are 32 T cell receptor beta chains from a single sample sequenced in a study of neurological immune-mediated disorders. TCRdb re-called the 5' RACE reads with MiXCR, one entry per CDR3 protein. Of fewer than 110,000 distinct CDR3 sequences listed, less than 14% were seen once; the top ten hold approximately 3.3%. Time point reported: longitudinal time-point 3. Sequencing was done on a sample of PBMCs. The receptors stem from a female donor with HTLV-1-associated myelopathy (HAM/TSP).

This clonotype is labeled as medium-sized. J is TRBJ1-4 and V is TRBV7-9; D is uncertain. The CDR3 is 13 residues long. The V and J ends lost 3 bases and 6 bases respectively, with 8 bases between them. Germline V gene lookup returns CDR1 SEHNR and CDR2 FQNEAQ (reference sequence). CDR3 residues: CASSFGDDEKLFF. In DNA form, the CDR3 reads TGTGCCAGCAGCTTTGGGGATGATGAAAAACTGTTTTTT.

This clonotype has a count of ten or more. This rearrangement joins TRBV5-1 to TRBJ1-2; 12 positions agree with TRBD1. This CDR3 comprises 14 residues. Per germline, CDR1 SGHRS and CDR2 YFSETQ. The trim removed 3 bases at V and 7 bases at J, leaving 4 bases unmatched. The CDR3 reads CASSSGTGGSGYTF. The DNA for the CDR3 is TGCGCCAGCAGCTCCGGGACAGGGGGCTCTGGCTACACCTTC.

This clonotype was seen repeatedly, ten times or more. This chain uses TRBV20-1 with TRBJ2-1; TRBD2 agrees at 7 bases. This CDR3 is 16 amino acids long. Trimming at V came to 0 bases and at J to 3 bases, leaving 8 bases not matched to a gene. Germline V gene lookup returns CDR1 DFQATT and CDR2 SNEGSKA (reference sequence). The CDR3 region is CSARDIRGVYYNEQFF. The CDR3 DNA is TGCAGTGCTAGAGATATACGGGGGGTCTACTACAATGAGCAGTTCTTC.

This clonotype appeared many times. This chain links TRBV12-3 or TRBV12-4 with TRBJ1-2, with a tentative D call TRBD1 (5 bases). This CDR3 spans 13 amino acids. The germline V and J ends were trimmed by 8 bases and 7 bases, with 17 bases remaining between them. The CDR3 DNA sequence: TGTGCCAGCGCCTGGGAGGGGCGCAGTGGCTACACCTTC. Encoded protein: CASAWEGRSGYTF.

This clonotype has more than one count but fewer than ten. The DNA for the CDR3 is TGTGCCAGCAGCGTAGTTCCAGGATTTACCTACGAGCAGTACTTC. It specifies CASSVVPGFTYEQYF. This rearrangement joins TRBV9 to TRBJ2-7; D gene ambiguous. The CDR3 sequence is 15 residues long. With 0 bases removed from V and 2 bases from J, the gap between germline ends came to 12 bases. CDR1 SGDLS and CDR2 YYNGEE come from the germline V gene.

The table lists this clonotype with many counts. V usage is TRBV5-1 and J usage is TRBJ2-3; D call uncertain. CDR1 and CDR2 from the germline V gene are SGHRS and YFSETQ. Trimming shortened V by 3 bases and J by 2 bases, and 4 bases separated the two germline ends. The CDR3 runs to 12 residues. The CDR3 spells CASSSDTDTQYF. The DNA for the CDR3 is TGCGCCAGCAGCTCAGACACAGATACGCAGTATTTT.

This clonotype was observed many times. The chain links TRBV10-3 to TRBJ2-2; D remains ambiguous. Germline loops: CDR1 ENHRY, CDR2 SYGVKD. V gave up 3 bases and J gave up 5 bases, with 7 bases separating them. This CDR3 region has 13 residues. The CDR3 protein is CAISESPTGELFF. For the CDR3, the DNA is TGTGCCATCAGTGAATCGCCTACCGGGGAGCTGTTTTTT.

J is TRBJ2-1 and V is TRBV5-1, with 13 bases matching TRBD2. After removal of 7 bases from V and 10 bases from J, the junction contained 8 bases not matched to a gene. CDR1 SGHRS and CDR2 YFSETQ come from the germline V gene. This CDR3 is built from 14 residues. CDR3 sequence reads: CASLSGTSGEEQFF. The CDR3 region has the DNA TGCGCCAGCCTATCCGGGACTAGCGGGGAAGAGCAGTTCTTC.

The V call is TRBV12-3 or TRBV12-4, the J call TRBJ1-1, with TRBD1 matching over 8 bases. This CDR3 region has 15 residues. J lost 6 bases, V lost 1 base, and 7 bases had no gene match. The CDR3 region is CASSLVDRGFAEAFF. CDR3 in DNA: TGTGCCAGCAGTTTAGTTGACAGGGGTTTCGCTGAAGCTTTCTTT.

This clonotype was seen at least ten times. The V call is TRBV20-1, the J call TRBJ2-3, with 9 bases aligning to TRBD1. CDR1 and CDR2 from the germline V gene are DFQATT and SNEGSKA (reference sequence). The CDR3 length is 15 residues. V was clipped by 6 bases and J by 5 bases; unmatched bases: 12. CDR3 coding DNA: TGCAGTGCCCCATATATGGGACAGGGAGGAGATACGCAGTATTTT. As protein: CSAPYMGQGGDTQYF.

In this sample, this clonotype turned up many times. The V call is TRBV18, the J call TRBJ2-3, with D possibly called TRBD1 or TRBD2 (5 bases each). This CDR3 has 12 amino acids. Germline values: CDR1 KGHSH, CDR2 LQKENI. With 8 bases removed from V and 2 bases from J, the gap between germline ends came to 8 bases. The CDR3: CASGGNTDTQYF. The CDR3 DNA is TGTGCCAGCGGGGGAAACACAGATACGCAGTATTTT. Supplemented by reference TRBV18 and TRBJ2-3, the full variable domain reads NAGVMQNPRHLVRRRGQEARLRCSPMKGHSHVYWYRQLPEEGLKFMVYLQKENIIDESGMPKERFSAEFPKEGPSILRIQQVVRGDSAAYFCASGGNTDTQYFGPGTRLTVL.

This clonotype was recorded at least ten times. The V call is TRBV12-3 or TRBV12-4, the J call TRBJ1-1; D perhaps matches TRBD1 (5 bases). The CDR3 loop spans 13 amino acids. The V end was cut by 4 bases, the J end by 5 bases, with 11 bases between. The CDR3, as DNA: TGTGCCAGCAGTTCCGACAGTGGGACTGAAGCTTTCTTT. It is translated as CASSSDSGTEAFF.

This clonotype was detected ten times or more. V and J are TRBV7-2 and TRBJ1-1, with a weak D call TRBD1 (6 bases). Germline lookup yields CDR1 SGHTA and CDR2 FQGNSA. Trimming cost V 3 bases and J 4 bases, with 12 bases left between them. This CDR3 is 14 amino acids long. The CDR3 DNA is TGTGCCAGCAGCTTGGACACAGGGTCCACTGAAGCTTTCTTT. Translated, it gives CASSLDTGSTEAFF.

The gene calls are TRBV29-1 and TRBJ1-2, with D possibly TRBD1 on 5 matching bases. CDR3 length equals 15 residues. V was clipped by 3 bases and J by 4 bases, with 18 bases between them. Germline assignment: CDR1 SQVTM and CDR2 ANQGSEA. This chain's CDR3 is CSVDRRWDWAYGYTF. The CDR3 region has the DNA TGCAGCGTTGACCGTCGATGGGACTGGGCCTATGGCTACACCTTC.

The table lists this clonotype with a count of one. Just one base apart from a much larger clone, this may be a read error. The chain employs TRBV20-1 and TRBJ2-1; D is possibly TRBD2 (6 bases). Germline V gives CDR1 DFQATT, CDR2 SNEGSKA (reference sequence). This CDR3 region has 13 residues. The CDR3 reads CSARDLRIADTLF. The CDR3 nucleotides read TGCAGTGCTAGAGATCTAAGGATAGCGGATACCCTCTTC.

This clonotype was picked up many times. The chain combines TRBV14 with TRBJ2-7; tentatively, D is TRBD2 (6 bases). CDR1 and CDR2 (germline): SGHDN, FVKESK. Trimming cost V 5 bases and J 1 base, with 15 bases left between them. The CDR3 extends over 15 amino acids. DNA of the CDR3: TGTGCCAGCAGCGCCACGGGGGTTGAGTCCTACGAGCAGTACTTC. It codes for CASSATGVESYEQYF.

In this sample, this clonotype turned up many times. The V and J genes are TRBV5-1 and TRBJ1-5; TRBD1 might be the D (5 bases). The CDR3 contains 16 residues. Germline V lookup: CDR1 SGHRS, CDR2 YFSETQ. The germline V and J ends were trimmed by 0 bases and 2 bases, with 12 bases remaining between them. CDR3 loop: CASSLDGRAGNQPQHF. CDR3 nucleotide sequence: TGCGCCAGCAGCTTGGATGGCAGGGCCGGCAATCAGCCCCAGCATTTT.

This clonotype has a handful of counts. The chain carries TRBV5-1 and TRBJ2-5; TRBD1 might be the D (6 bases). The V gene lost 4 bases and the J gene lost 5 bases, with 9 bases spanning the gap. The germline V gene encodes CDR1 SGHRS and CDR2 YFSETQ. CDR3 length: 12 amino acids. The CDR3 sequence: CASSPDSETQYF. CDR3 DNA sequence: TGCGCCAGCAGCCCGGACAGTGAGACCCAGTACTTC.

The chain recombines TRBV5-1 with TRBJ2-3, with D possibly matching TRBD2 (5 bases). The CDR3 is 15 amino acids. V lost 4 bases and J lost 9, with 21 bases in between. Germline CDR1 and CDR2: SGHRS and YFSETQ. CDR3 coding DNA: TGCGCCAGCAGCCTGGATTACTTGTATGGCGGGACGCAGTATTTT. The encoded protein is CASSLDYLYGGTQYF.

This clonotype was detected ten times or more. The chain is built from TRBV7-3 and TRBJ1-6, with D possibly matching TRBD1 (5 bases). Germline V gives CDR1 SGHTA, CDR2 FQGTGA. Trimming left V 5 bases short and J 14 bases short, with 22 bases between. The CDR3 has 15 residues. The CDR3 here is CASSEGSDSRSALHF. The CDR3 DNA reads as TGTGCCAGCAGCGAGGGTAGTGACAGTCGATCGGCCCTCCACTTT. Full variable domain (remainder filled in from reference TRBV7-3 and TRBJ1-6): GAGVSQTPSNKVTEKGKYVELRCDPISGHTALYWYRQSLGQGPEFLIYFQGTGAADDSGLPNDRFFAVRPEGSVSTLKIQRTERGDSAVYLCASSEGSDSRSALHFGNGTRLTVT.

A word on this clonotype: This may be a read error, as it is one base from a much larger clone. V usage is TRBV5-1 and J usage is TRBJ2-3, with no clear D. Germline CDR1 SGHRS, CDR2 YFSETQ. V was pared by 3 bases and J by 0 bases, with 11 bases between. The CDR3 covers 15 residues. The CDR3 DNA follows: TGCGCCAGCAGCTCTGGTCTAGGGAGCACAGATACGCAGTATTTT. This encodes CASSSGLGSTDTQYF.

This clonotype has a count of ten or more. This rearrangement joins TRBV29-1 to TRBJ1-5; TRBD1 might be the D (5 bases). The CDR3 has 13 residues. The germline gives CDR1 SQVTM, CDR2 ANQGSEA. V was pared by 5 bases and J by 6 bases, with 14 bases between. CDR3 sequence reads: CSVKAQGGQPQHF. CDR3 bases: TGCAGCGTTAAGGCCCAGGGAGGTCAGCCCCAGCATTTT.

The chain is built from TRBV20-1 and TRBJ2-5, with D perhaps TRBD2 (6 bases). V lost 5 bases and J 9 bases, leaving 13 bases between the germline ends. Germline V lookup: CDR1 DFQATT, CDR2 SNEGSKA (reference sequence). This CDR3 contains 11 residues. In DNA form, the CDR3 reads TGCAGTGCTGGGTGGAGGGAGGCCCAGTACTTC. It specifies CSAGWREAQYF.

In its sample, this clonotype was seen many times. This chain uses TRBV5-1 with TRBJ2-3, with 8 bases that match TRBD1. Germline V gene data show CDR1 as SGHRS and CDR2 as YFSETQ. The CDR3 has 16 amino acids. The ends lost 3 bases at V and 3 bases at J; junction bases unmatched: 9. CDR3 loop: CASSSPGQGWTDTQYF. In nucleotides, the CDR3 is TGCGCCAGCAGCTCCCCCGGACAGGGTTGGACAGATACGCAGTATTTT.

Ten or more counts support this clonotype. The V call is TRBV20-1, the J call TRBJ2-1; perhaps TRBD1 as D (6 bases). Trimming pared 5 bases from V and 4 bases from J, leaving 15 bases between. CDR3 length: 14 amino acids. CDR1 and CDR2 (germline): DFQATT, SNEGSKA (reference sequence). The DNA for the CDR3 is TGCAGTGCTCCGGCCAGGGGATTATACAATGAGCAGTTCTTC. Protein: CSAPARGLYNEQFF.

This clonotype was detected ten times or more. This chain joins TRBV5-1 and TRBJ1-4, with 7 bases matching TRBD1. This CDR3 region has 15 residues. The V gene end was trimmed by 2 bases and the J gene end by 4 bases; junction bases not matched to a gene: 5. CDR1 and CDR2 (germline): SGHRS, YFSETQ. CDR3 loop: CASSLGDRDNEKLFF. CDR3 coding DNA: TGCGCCAGCAGCTTAGGGGACAGAGATAATGAAAAACTGTTTTTT.

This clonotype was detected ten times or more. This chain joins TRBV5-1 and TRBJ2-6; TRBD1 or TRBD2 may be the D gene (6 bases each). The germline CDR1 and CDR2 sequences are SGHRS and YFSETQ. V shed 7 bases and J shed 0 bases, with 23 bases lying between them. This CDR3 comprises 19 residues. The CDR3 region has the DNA TGCGCCAGCCGCCGGGGGTCCATGGGGGCGATCTCTGGGGCCAACGTCCTGACTTTC. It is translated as CASRRGSMGAISGANVLTF.

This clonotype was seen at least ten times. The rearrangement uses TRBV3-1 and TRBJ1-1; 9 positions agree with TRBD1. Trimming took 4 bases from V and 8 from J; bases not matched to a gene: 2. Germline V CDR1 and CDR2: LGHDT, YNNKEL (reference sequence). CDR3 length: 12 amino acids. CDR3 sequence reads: CASSPGQGEAFF. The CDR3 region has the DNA TGTGCCAGCAGCCCGGGACAGGGCGAAGCTTTCTTT.

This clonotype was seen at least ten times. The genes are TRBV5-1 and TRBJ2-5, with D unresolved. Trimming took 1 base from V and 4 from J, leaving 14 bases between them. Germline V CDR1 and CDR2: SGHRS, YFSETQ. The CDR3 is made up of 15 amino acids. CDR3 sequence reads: CASSLIGDRRETQYF. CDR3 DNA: TGCGCCAGCAGCTTGATAGGAGATAGAAGAGAGACCCAGTACTTC. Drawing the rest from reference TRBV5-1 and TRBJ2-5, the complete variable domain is KAGVTQTPRYLIKTRGQQVTLSCSPISGHRSVSWYQQTPGQGLQFLFEYFSETQRNKGNFPGRFSGRQFSNSRSEMNVSTLELGDSALYLCASSLIGDRRETQYFGPGTRLLVL.

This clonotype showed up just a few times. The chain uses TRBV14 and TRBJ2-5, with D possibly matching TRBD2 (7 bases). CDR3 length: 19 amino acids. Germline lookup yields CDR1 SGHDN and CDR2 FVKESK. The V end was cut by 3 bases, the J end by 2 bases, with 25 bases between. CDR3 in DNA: TGTGCCAGCAGCCATCCCTGGGGCGGGGGCCCGTTGAGGCAAGAGACCCAGTACTTC. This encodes CASSHPWGGGPLRQETQYF.

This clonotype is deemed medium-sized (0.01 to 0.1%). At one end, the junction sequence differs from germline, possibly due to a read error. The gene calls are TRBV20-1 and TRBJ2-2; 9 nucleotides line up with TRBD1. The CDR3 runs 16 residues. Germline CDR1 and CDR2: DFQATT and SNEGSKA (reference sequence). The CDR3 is CSTRVGTGYGTGELFF. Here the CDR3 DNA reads TGCAGTACTAGAGTGGGGACAGGGTACGGCACCGGGGAGCTGTTTTTT.

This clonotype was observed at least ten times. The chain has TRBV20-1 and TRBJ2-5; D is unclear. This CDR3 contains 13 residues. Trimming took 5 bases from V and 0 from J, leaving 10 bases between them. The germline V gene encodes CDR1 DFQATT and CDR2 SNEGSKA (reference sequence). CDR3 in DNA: TGCAGTGCTCCAGCTATTGACCAAGAGACCCAGTACTTC. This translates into CSAPAIDQETQYF.